The clone carrying this T cell receptor (beta chain) was found many times. From germline, CDR1 is LNHNV and CDR2 YYDKDF (reference sequence). The CDR3 loop spans 13 amino acids. Trimming removed 1 base from V and 2 bases from J, with 4 bases in between. This sample is drawn from a study of low-dose radiotherapy and immunotherapy resistance in tumors. Study as a whole: Radiation delivery to Cohort 1 consisted of 0.5 Gy per fraction every 2 weeks, summing to 6.5 Gy. Primers targeting TRAV and TRBV primed first-strand cDNA, covering alpha and beta chains.

For amplifying TCRs, the PCR ran for around 20 cycles with Phusion, which was used together with a constant-region primer and the adapter on the V primers. TCRdb reprocessed the reads with MiXCR, giving one entry per CDR3 protein. The sample shows some 45,000 distinct CDR3 sequences, over 9.5% of them seen only once. The sample's time point: before trial treatment. Nivolumab, ipilimumab, aspirin, low-dose cyclophosphamide and low-dose radiotherapy were given to donors. This chain links TRBV15 with TRBJ2-3; D unresolved. This TCR came from a female donor with ovarian cancer. The material sequenced was PBMCs, taken before treatment. This CDR3 is CATSRASTDTQYF. For the CDR3, the DNA is TGTGCCACCAGCAGAGCGTCCACAGATACGCAGTATTTT.